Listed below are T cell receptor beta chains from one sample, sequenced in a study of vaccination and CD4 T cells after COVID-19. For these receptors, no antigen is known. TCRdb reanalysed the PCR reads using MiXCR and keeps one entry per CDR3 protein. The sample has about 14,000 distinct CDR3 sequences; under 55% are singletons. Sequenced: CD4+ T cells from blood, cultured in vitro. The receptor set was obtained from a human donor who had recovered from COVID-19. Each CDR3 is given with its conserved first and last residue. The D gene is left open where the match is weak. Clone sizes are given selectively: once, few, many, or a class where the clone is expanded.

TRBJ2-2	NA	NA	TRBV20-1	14	TGCAGTGCTGAAGGGGGGTCGAACACCGGGGAGCTGTTTTTT	CSAEGGSNTGELFF
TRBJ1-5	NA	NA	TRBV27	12	TGTGCCAGCAGTCCCTTAAATCAGCCCCAGCATTTT	CASSPLNQPQHF
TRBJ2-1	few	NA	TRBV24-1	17	TGTGCCACCAGTGATGGGGCATCCGGAGGGGAAAGGAATGAGCAGTTCTTC	CATSDGASGGERNEQFF
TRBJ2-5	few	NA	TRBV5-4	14	TGTGCCAGCAGCTTTTCTCGTGCCCAAGAGACCCAGTACTTC	CASSFSRAQETQYF
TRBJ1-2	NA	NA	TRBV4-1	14	TGCGCCAGCAGCCAAGATCCACAGGCCTATGGCTACACCTTC	CASSQDPQAYGYTF
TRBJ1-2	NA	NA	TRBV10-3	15	TGTGCCATCAGTGAGAAGGGCTCCAACCCCTATGGCTACACCTTC	CAISEKGSNPYGYTF
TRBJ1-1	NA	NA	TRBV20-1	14	TGCAGTGCTAGATGGAGCGGTTTGAACACTGAAGCTTTCTTT	CSARWSGLNTEAFF
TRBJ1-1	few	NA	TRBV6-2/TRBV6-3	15	TGTGCCAGCAGTACCATGTCGATTGTAGGGCCTGAAGCTTTCTTT	CASSTMSIVGPEAFF
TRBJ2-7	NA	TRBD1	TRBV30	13	TGTGCCTGGAGTCGGGACAGGGGCAGGGAGCAGTACTTC	CAWSRDRGREQYF
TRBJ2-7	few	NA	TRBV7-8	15	TGTGCCAGCAGCTTAAGGCGGGACAGAACGTACGAGCAGTACTTC	CASSLRRDRTYEQYF
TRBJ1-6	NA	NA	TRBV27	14	TGTGCCAGCCGGGGCCCTGCCTATAATTCACCCCTCCACTTT	CASRGPAYNSPLHF
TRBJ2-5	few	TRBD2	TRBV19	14	TGTGCCAGTAGTCCGGGACTAACACAAGAGACCCAGTACTTC	CASSPGLTQETQYF
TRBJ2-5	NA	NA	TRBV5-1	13	TGCGCCAGCAGCTTAGACACCCAAGAGACCCAGTACTTC	CASSLDTQETQYF
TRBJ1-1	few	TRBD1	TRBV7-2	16	TGTGCCAGCAGCTCTCCGGGACAGGGGATGAACACTGAAGCTTTCTTT	CASSSPGQGMNTEAFF
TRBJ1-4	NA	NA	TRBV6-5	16	TGTGCCAGCAGTTACACCGGGGCGACGGCTAATGAAAAACTGTTTTTT	CASSYTGATANEKLFF
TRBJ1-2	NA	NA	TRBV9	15	TGTGCCAGCAGCGTAGCAGTATCACCCAACTATGGCTACACCTTC	CASSVAVSPNYGYTF
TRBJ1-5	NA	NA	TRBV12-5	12	TGTGCTAGTGGTTTGGTACGCCAGCCCCAGCATTTT	CASGLVRQPQHF
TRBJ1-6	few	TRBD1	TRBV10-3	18	TGTGCCATCAGTGAGTCGAAGGGGGGGACAGGGGGTCTTTCACCCCTCCACTTT	CAISESKGGTGGLSPLHF
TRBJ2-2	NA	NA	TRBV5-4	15	TGTGCCAGCAGCTTGGCTGTTGGAGGGGGCGGGGAGCTGTTTTTT	CASSLAVGGGGELFF
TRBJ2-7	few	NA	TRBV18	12	TGTGCCAGCTCACCGTCGGACTACGAGCAGTACTTC	CASSPSDYEQYF
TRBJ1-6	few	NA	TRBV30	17	TGTGCCTGGAGTGTTTGGGATCCCCTCGGGAGGGATTCACCCCTCCACTTT	CAWSVWDPLGRDSPLHF
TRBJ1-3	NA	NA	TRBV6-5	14	TGTGCCAGCAGTTCCTCCTACTCTGGAAACACCATATATTTT	CASSSSYSGNTIYF
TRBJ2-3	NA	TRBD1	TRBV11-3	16	TGTGCCAGCAGCTTAATGAGGGGGCGGAGTACAGATACGCAGTATTTT	CASSLMRGRSTDTQYF
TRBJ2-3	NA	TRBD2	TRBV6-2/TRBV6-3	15	TGTGCCAGCAGCCCGACTAGCGGGGTTACAGATACGCAGTATTTT	CASSPTSGVTDTQYF
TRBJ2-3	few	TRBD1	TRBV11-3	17	TGTGCCAGCAGCTTTGTTTTTGGACAGGGTTTTTCAGATACGCAGTATTTT	CASSFVFGQGFSDTQYF
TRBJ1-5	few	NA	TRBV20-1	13	TGCAGTGCAAAGGACACTAGCAATCAGCCCCAGCATTTT	CSAKDTSNQPQHF
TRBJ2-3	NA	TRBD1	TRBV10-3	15	TGTGCCACTTTTCAGGGGACAGGGGGCGCAGATACGCAGTATTTT	CATFQGTGGADTQYF
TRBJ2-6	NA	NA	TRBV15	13	TGTGCCACCAGCAAGTCTGGGGCCAACGTCCTGACTTTC	CATSKSGANVLTF
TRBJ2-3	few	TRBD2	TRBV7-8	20	TGTGCCAGCAGCTTACCCGGACTAGCGGGGGGGTGGTCATTGCTTGGTACGCAGTATTTT	CASSLPGLAGGWSLLGTQYF
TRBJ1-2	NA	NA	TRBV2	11	TGTGCCAGCAGGGGGGCGGATGGCTACACCTTC	CASRGADGYTF
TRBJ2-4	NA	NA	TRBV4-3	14	TGCGCCAGCAGTAGTGCAGTAGCCAAAAACATTCAGTACTTC	CASSSAVAKNIQYF
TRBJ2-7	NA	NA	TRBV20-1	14	TGCAGTGCTCCGAGCCCCCTTGGCGGCGACGAGCAGTACTTC	CSAPSPLGGDEQYF
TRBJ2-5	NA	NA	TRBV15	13	TGTGCCACCAGCAGATCCCCACAAGAGACCCAGTACTTC	CATSRSPQETQYF
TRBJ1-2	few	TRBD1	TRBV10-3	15	TGTGCCATCAGCCCTTCTAACAGGGGAGGGGAAGGCTACACCTTC	CAISPSNRGGEGYTF
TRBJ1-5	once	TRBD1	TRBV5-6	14	TGTGCCAGCAGCTTACAGGGGGTGGGTCAGCCCCAGCATTTT	CASSLQGVGQPQHF
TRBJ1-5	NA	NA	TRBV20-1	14	TGCAGTGCTAGAGATCTTAGAGGCAATCAGCCCCAGCATTTT	CSARDLRGNQPQHF
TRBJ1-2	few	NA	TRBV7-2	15	TGTGCCAGCAGCAAACTGGGGGGCTCGGGCTATGGCTACACCTTC	CASSKLGGSGYGYTF
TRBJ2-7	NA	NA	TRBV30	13	TGTGCCTGGGGGGCCCGAAGCTCCTACGAGCAGTACTTC	CAWGARSSYEQYF
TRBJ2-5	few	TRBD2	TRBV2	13	TGTGCCAGCAAGGAGGGATGGGAGGGGACCCAGTACTTC	CASKEGWEGTQYF
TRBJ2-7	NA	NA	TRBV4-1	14	TGCGCCAGCAGCCAAGCGGTCGGTTCCTACGAGCAGTACTTC	CASSQAVGSYEQYF
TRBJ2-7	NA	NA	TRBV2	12	TGTGCCAGCAGCCGGACAATCTACGAGCAGTACTTC	CASSRTIYEQYF
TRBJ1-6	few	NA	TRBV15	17	TGTGCCACCAGCAGCCGCTACAACACTCAGTCCGATTCACCCCTCCACTTT	CATSSRYNTQSDSPLHF
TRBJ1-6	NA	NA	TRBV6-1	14	TGTGCCAGCAGTCCCCGGGCGGATAATTCACCCCTCCACTTT	CASSPRADNSPLHF
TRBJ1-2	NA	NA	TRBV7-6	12	TGTGCCAGCAGCCACGACAGATATGGCTACACCTTC	CASSHDRYGYTF
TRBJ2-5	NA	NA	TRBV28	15	TGTGCCAGCAGTATTCCGGCCGGGGGCCAAGAGACCCAGTACTTC	CASSIPAGGQETQYF
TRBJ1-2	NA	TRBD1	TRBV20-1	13	TGCAGTGCCGGACAGGGCGTTAATTATGGCTACACCTTC	CSAGQGVNYGYTF
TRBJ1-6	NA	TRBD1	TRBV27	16	TGTGCCAGCAGTTTAATTGCTTGGACAGGGTTATCACCCCTCCACTTT	CASSLIAWTGLSPLHF
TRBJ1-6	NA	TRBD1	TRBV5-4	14	TGTGCCAGCAGCCAGACAGGGATTAATTCACCCCTCCACTTT	CASSQTGINSPLHF
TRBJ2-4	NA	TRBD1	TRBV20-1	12	TGCAGTGCTACATGGACAGGCGACATTCAGTACTTC	CSATWTGDIQYF
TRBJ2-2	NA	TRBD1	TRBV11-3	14	TGTGCCAGCAGCCCGGGACAGTTGACCGGGGAGCTGTTTTTT	CASSPGQLTGELFF
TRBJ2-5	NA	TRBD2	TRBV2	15	TGTGCCAGCAGTGAGGGCGGGGGGGCCTTCGCTACCCAGTACTTC	CASSEGGGAFATQYF
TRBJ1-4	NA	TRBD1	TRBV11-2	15	TGTGCCAGCAGCTTAGGAGGACAGGGTGATGAAAAACTGTTTTTT	CASSLGGQGDEKLFF
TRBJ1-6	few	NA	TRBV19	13	TGTGCCATCCGTAGGGGTTATAATTCACCCCTCCACTTT	CAIRRGYNSPLHF
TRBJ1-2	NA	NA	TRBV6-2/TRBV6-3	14	TGTGCCAGCGGGGACGTCCCGCCCTATTATGGCTACACCTTC	CASGDVPPYYGYTF
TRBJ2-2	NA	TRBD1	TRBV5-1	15	TGCGCCAGCAGCGTGGGACAGGGGAACACCGGGGAGCTGTTTTTT	CASSVGQGNTGELFF
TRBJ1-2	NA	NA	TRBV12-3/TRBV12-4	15	TGTGCCAGCAGTTTACGTAGGCAGGCCCGGGGGGGCTACACCTTC	CASSLRRQARGGYTF
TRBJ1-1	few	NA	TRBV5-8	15	TGTGCCAGCAGCTACCCCGGGGGGGCGGGCACTGAAGCTTTCTTT	CASSYPGGAGTEAFF
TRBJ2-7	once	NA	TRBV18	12	TGTGCCAGCTCCTCGGCATCGCGGGAGCAGTACTTC	CASSSASREQYF
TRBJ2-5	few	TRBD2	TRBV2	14	TGTGCCAGCAGTGCGAGCGGGGGGGAAGGGACCCAGTACTTC	CASSASGGEGTQYF
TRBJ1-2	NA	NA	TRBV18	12	TGTGCCAGCTCACAGGGTCCCCATGGCTACACCTTC	CASSQGPHGYTF